Sequencing of this T cell receptor (beta chain) was carried out in a study of PD-1 blockade in classical Hodgkin lymphoma. Study observations and caveats: CD8+ TCR diversity did not rise significantly by C4D1, unlike CD4+.

The CDR3 loop spans 14 amino acids. With 4 bases clipped from V and 8 bases from J, the junction kept 3 bases outside the gene matches. Per the germline V gene, CDR1 is SGHNT and CDR2 is YENEEA. This clone is categorized as medium-sized. Its target is not known. In every patient, relapse followed autologous stem cell transplantation, while exposure to brentuximab vedotin differed. Researchers used magnetic negative selection to pull out pure CD4+ T cells from thawed PBMCs. Sequencing used immunoSEQ multiplex PCR; TCRdb keeps in-frame clones, though not all of them. In the table there are approximately 9,600 clones, 70% to 80% of which are singletons.

The sequences come from CD4+ T cells from blood, collected at baseline. The chain links TRBV11-3 to TRBJ2-1; 12 bases align to TRBD2. The sequence came from a human donor with classical Hodgkin lymphoma. CDR3 coding DNA: TGTGCCAGCAGCTATGGGACTAGCGGGTATGAGCAGTTCTTC. This sequence encodes CASSYGTSGYEQFF.